The 23 T cell receptor beta chains below were found in one sample sequenced in a study of patients and donors after allogeneic stem cell transplantation. TCRdb called the RT-PCR reads again in MiXCR, with one record for every CDR3 protein. The sample lists approximately 170,000 distinct CDR3 sequences, roughly 31% occurring once. The specimen was blood, either unsorted or a sorted T cell fraction (not recorded which). The receptors stem from a human donor who was either an allogeneic HSCT recipient or a stem cell or donor lymphocyte infusion donor (not recorded which). It is not recorded whose cells these are; they may come from a transplant donor.

This clonotype was seen a few times. The V gene is TRBV6-4, the J gene TRBJ2-2, with D possibly TRBD2 on 5 matching bases. The V end lost 2 bases, the J end lost 1 base, and 11 bases lay between the germline ends. CDR1 is MRHNA, CDR2 SNTAGT, per germline. This CDR3 has 16 residues. The CDR3 spells CASSDLAEVNTGELFF. The DNA of the CDR3 is TGTGCCAGCAGTGACCTGGCGGAGGTGAACACCGGGGAGCTGTTTTTT.

This chain uses TRBV12-3 or TRBV12-4 with TRBJ1-3; TRBD1 matches 7 bases. This CDR3 is 14 amino acids long. The ends lost 5 bases at V and 4 bases at J; junction bases unmatched: 5. The CDR3 DNA sequence: TGTGCCAGCAGTCCACAGGGGACAGGAAACACCATATATTTT. Its protein is CASSPQGTGNTIYF.

This clonotype came up a few times. The chain combines TRBV9 with TRBJ1-4; a possible D gene is TRBD1 (5 bases). This CDR3 is 14 amino acids long. The V end was cut by 0 bases, the J end by 6 bases, with 9 bases between. CDR1 and CDR2 (germline): SGDLS, YYNGEE. CDR3 residues: CASSVVEGDEKLFF. For the CDR3, the DNA is TGTGCCAGCAGCGTAGTGGAAGGGGATGAAAAACTGTTTTTT.

V gene TRBV6-2 or TRBV6-3 combines with J gene TRBJ1-4; no definite D call. The V gene lost 5 bases and the J gene lost 7 bases, with 14 bases spanning the gap. Germline V lookup: CDR1 MNHEY, CDR2 SVGEGT. There are 14 residues in the CDR3. The CDR3 spells CASSPWDGGEKLFF. The CDR3 nucleotides read TGTGCCAGCAGTCCATGGGATGGCGGTGAAAAACTGTTTTTT.

The table lists this clonotype with a few counts. The rearrangement joins TRBV9 to TRBJ1-2; 8 bases agree with TRBD1. There are 15 residues in the CDR3. Germline V lookup: CDR1 SGDLS, CDR2 YYNGEE. Losses at the gene ends were 0 bases for V and 4 bases for J; bases not matched to a gene: 5. The CDR3 DNA is TGTGCCAGCAGCGTAGCTCCAGGGGGCGGCTATGGCTACACCTTC. Translation gives CASSVAPGGGYGYTF.

About this clonotype: A read error is likely, as this CDR3 ends without the conserved phenylalanine or tryptophan. The chain combines TRBV7-2 with TRBJ1-4, with a tentative D call TRBD1 (6 bases). CDR3 length: 15 amino acids. V was pared by 5 bases and J by 5 bases, with 15 bases between. CDR1 is SGHTA and CDR2 is FQGNSA in the germline V gene. The CDR3 loop is CASSIGQSVNEKLFL. DNA of the CDR3: TGTGCCAGCAGCATCGGACAGTCGGTAAATGAAAAACTGTTTTTG.

The genes are TRBV12-3 or TRBV12-4 and TRBJ1-2; D possibly corresponds to TRBD1 (6 bases). The CDR3 covers 13 residues. V gave up 6 bases and J gave up 1 base, with 9 bases separating them. The DNA for the CDR3 is TGTGCCAGCAGCCAGGGGTATAACTATGGCTACACCTTC. Protein product: CASSQGYNYGYTF.

This clonotype was seen a few times. The chain is built from TRBV5-1 and TRBJ2-2, with unresolved D. Trimming cost V 3 bases and J 0 bases, with 6 bases left between them. The CDR3 is made up of 14 amino acids. In germline, CDR1 is SGHRS, CDR2 YFSETQ. In nucleotides, the CDR3 is TGCGCCAGCAGCTGGCCTACGAACACCGGGGAGCTGTTTTTT. Its translation is CASSWPTNTGELFF.

This clonotype was counted between two and nine times. The chain combines TRBV12-3 or TRBV12-4 with TRBJ2-3; 7 nucleotides line up with TRBD2. The CDR3 totals 15 residues. The J segment lost 3 bases and the V segment lost 5 bases, leaving 8 bases of the junction unmatched. In nucleotides, the CDR3 is TGTGCCAGCAGTCCGGGGAGGGTCTTAACAGATACGCAGTATTTT. This translates into CASSPGRVLTDTQYF.

This clonotype showed up just a few times. The CDR3 nucleotides read TGCGCCAGCAGCTTGGAAGGAACGGCCGGGGAGCTGTTTTTT. This translates into CASSLEGTAGELFF. V gene TRBV5-1 combines with J gene TRBJ2-2; D is unclear. CDR1 and CDR2 from the germline V gene are SGHRS and YFSETQ. This CDR3 region has 14 residues. Trimming removed 0 bases at V and 6 bases at J, with 9 bases between.

The genes are TRBV6-6 and TRBJ2-5; 11 bases align to TRBD1. J was trimmed by 1 base and V by 1 base; bases with no gene match: 5. This CDR3 region has 17 residues. The germline CDR1 and CDR2 sequences are MNHNY and SVGAGI (reference sequence). In DNA, the CDR3 is TGTGCCAGCAGTTACTGGGACAGGGGGGACCGCCAAGAGACCCAGTACTTC. Translated: CASSYWDRGDRQETQYF.

This clonotype was observed a handful of times. Here the CDR3 DNA reads TGTGCCAGCAGCCGATCGGACACCGGGGAGCTGTTTTTT. Its protein product is CASSRSDTGELFF. This chain uses TRBV3-1 with TRBJ2-2; D is unclear. Germline V gives CDR1 LGHDT, CDR2 YNNKEL (reference sequence). Trimming left V 4 bases short and J 3 bases short, with 6 bases between. This CDR3 region has 13 residues.

The chain combines TRBV5-1 with TRBJ1-4; maybe TRBD1 (5 bases). The CDR3 consists of 17 residues. Trimming stripped 0 bases from V and 5 bases from J, with 17 bases between. Germline lookup yields CDR1 SGHRS and CDR2 YFSETQ. CDR3 in DNA: TGCGCCAGCAGCTTGGGTTTAGTTTCAGGGAGGAATGAAAAACTGTTTTTT. This encodes CASSLGLVSGRNEKLFF.

This clonotype showed up many times. This chain uses TRBV4-1 with TRBJ1-2; no clear D gene. Germline CDR1 MGHRA, CDR2 YSYEKL. Trimming cost V 0 bases and J 5 bases, with 4 bases left between them. The CDR3 runs to 12 residues. In nucleotides, the CDR3 is TGCGCCAGCAGCCAAGATAGTTATGGCTACACCTTC. Protein product: CASSQDSYGYTF.

This clonotype was recorded many times. The chain is built from TRBV12-3 or TRBV12-4 and TRBJ1-3; no firm D call. The V end was cut by 3 bases, the J end by 2 bases, with 11 bases between. CDR3 length: 15 amino acids. The CDR3 spells CASSFFARTGNTIYF. CDR3 in DNA: TGTGCCAGCAGTTTCTTTGCGAGGACTGGAAACACCATATATTTT.

This clonotype appeared a few times. The rearrangement links TRBV7-9 to TRBJ2-7; no clear D gene. Trimming removed 2 bases at V and 2 bases at J, with 10 bases between. The CDR3 has 14 amino acids. Germline CDR1 SEHNR, CDR2 FQNEAQ (reference sequence). The CDR3 is CASSLQAQPYEQYF. The CDR3 DNA sequence: TGTGCCAGCAGCTTACAAGCGCAGCCCTACGAGCAGTACTTC.

Ten or more counts support this clonotype. The CDR3 region has the DNA TGTGCCATCAGGGGACAGACTGAAGCTTTCTTT. Its translation is CAIRGQTEAFF. The chain has TRBV10-3 and TRBJ1-1, with 7 positions matching TRBD1. The ends lost 6 bases at V and 5 bases at J; junction bases unmatched: 0. The CDR3 has 11 residues. Germline assignment: CDR1 ENHRY and CDR2 SYGVKD.

This sequence joins TRBV6-5 and TRBJ1-5; D perhaps matches TRBD1 (5 bases). Per the germline V gene, CDR1 is MNHEY and CDR2 is SVGAGI. CDR3 size: 14 residues. V gave up 8 bases and J gave up 10 bases, with 21 bases separating them. The CDR3 loop reads CASQLHGRGSPQHF. CDR3 in DNA: TGTGCCAGCCAGTTGCATGGAAGGGGATCACCCCAGCATTTT.

This clonotype appeared many times. V is TRBV7-3 and J is TRBJ1-1, with D unclear. The V gene lost 2 bases and the J gene lost 4 bases, with 8 bases spanning the gap. The CDR3 totals 13 residues. The germline gives CDR1 SGHTA, CDR2 FQGTGA. CDR3: CASSLQTGTEAFF. CDR3 DNA: TGTGCCAGCAGCTTACAGACTGGCACTGAAGCTTTCTTT.

This clonotype was recorded a few times. The gene calls are TRBV6-2 or TRBV6-3 and TRBJ1-5, with 7 bases matching TRBD1. The trim removed 8 bases at V and 5 bases at J, leaving 6 bases unmatched. The CDR3 extends over 13 amino acids. Germline V CDR1 and CDR2: MNHEY, SVGEGT. CDR3 nucleotide sequence: TGTGCCAGCCGGGACAGATTAGATCAGCCCCAGCATTTT. As protein: CASRDRLDQPQHF.

This clonotype has just a few counts. The gene calls are TRBV12-3 or TRBV12-4 and TRBJ2-2; D not certain. V lost 3 bases and J 6 bases, leaving 8 bases between the germline ends. The CDR3 is 13 amino acids. The CDR3 is CASSLVVAGELFF. The CDR3 DNA reads as TGTGCCAGCAGTTTGGTCGTCGCCGGGGAGCTGTTTTTT.

The sample holds a few counts of this clonotype. The V call is TRBV20-1, the J call TRBJ1-5; TRBD1 might be the D (6 bases). Germline assignment: CDR1 DFQATT and CDR2 SNEGSKA (reference sequence). The CDR3 contains 15 residues. V was trimmed by 0 bases and J by 4 bases, leaving 13 bases between them. CDR3 residues: CSARDRGRGNQPQHF. The CDR3 region has the DNA TGCAGTGCTAGAGATAGGGGCAGGGGAAATCAGCCCCAGCATTTT.

This clonotype was counted only a few times. The V call is TRBV5-1, the J call TRBJ1-3, with D unclear. CDR1 SGHRS and CDR2 YFSETQ come from the germline V gene. The length of the CDR3 is 14 residues. V was shortened by 2 bases and J by 1 base, with 7 bases between the two germline ends. CDR3 DNA sequence: TGCGCCAGCAGCTTTGGAGATTCTGGAAACACCATATATTTT. Amino acid sequence: CASSFGDSGNTIYF. Complete variable domain (other parts from reference TRBV5-1 and TRBJ1-3): KAGVTQTPRYLIKTRGQQVTLSCSPISGHRSVSWYQQTPGQGLQFLFEYFSETQRNKGNFPGRFSGRQFSNSRSEMNVSTLELGDSALYLCASSFGDSGNTIYFGEGSWLTVV.